A single sample is the source of the 5 T cell receptor beta chains below, sequenced in a study of blood T cells in healthy people across ages. A sample-barcoded 5' primer and a J-beta primer mix were used in a second PCR of roughly 6 to 11 cycles. A single record per CDR3 protein comes from TCRdb applying MiXCR to the 5' RACE reads. This sample has 800,000 to 900,000 distinct CDR3 sequences, with around 68% found just once. The sample comprised blood. These receptors all stem from a young man in good health.

The V and J genes are TRBV20-1 and TRBJ2-7, with 9 bases aligning to TRBD1. V was pared by 5 bases and J by 5 bases, with 13 bases of the junction left unmatched. CDR1 is DFQATT and CDR2 is SNEGSKA in the germline V gene (reference sequence). CDR3 length: 15 residues. The CDR3 reads CSARPPGQGIHEQYF. In nucleotides, the CDR3 is TGCAGTGCTCGCCCCCCGGGACAGGGTATCCACGAGCAGTACTTC.

This chain uses TRBV12-3 or TRBV12-4 with TRBJ2-1; TRBD1 is a possible D gene (6 bases). CDR3 size: 12 residues. The ends were cut back, 6 bases at V and 12 bases at J, with 15 bases in the middle. The CDR3 protein is CASRQGALGQFF. DNA for the CDR3: TGTGCCAGCAGACAGGGCGCCTTAGGGCAGTTCTTC.

This chain connects TRBV10-3 to TRBJ2-5; TRBD1 agrees at 10 bases. The V and J ends lost 3 bases and 5 bases, in that order; junction bases with no gene match: 9. The CDR3 covers 16 residues. Germline V gene lookup returns CDR1 ENHRY and CDR2 SYGVKD. The CDR3 coding sequence is TGTGCCATCAGTGAAAGGGTCGGACAGGGGGGCGAGACCCAGTACTTC. Its protein is CAISERVGQGGETQYF.

This sequence joins TRBV10-3 and TRBJ2-5; D is perhaps TRBD2 (5 bases). This CDR3 contains 14 residues. Germline V gene lookup returns CDR1 ENHRY and CDR2 SYGVKD. V lost 6 bases and J lost 0, with 11 bases in between. CDR3 loop: CAISRGWDQETQYF. CDR3 sequence (DNA): TGTGCCATCAGCCGGGGTTGGGACCAAGAGACCCAGTACTTC.

The gene calls are TRBV29-1 and TRBJ1-1; no reliable D call. The germline V gene has CDR1 SQVTM and CDR2 ANQGSEA. V was clipped by 4 bases and J by 0 bases, with 3 bases between them. This CDR3 spans 11 amino acids. The CDR3 bases are TGCAGCGTTGCCATGAACACTGAAGCTTTCTTT. Protein product: CSVAMNTEAFF.